This T cell receptor beta chain was captured in a study of preoperative IRX-2 immunotherapy in early breast cancer. The treatment: preoperative locoregional IRX-2 cytokine immunotherapy. Patients received preoperative, locoregional IRX-2 cytokine immunotherapy in a phase Ib study. Trimming shortened V by 3 bases and J by 0 bases, and 12 bases separated the two germline ends. The CDR3 consists of 16 residues. Germline V gene sequence: CDR1 SGHNT, CDR2 YENEEA. Profiled with immunoSEQ multiplex PCR; TCRdb holds only in-frame clones, not every one. The sample records about 28,000 clones, under 90% being singletons.

The receptor was derived from a human donor with breast cancer. This sequence joins TRBV11-3 and TRBJ1-5; D might be TRBD1 (5 bases). This sample was obtained from a patient treated with IRX-2 immunotherapy. The CDR3 region is CASSLAGTYSNQPQHF. Written as DNA, the CDR3 is TGTGCCAGCAGCTTGGCAGGGACTTATAGCAATCAGCCCCAGCATTTT.